This T cell receptor beta chain came from a study of T cells after yellow fever vaccination. Study-wide points: Booster sampling recovered most clones from primary vaccination (96% CD4, around 88% CD8). Researchers noted that a small share of clonotypes showed up in both CD4 and CD8 compartments.

The TCR cDNA carried a universal primer site and UMIs from 5'RACE template switching. Each CDR3 protein gets one entry after TCRdb re-called the 5' RACE reads with MiXCR. The table records hundreds of thousands of distinct CDR3 sequences, roughly an eighth of them present only once. The CDR3 runs to 15 residues. V gave up 4 bases and J gave up 3 bases, with 12 bases separating them. CDR1 and CDR2 (germline): LGHDT, YNNKEL (reference sequence). Concerning this clonotype: The antigen is unknown.

This chain links TRBV3-1 with TRBJ2-2, with D unresolved. The material sequenced was PBMCs, taken on the day of the yellow fever booster vaccination. The clonotype was recovered from a man aged 30-40 years who received the YFV17D yellow fever vaccine. CDR3 region: CASSPTGRDTGELFF. In DNA form, the CDR3 reads TGTGCCAGCAGCCCCACTGGAAGGGACACCGGGGAGCTGTTTTTT.